Listed below are T cell receptor beta chains from one sample, sequenced in a study of blood T cell repertoires in COVID-19. Measured with immunoSEQ multiplex PCR; TCRdb has only the in-frame clones, and not every one. The sample has approximately 220,000 clones, 80% to 90% seen once. Sequencing was done on a sample of peripheral blood. All receptors come from a man in his forties with acute or convalescent COVID-19. The CDR3 runs from the conserved cysteine through the conserved F or W. Fields, in order: clone size, J gene, V gene, D gene, CDR3 protein, CDR3 DNA. D genes are given only for firm matches. For some rows the clone size is stated as once, few or many, or as a class when expanded; others skip it.

clone_size: -
j_call: TRBJ2-7
v_call: TRBV28
d_call: -
cdr3_aa: CASSLSGQGKVYEQYF
cdr3_nt: TGTGCCAGCAGTTTATCCGGGCAGGGAAAGGTTTACGAGCAGTACTTC

clone_size: -
j_call: TRBJ2-5
v_call: TRBV27
d_call: TRBD2
cdr3_aa: CATHRARLAGGPETQYF
cdr3_nt: TGTGCCACCCATAGGGCTCGACTAGCGGGAGGGCCCGAGACCCAGTACTTC

clone_size: -
j_call: TRBJ2-7
v_call: TRBV7-8
d_call: -
cdr3_aa: CASSPPSREQYF
cdr3_nt: TGTGCCAGCAGCCCACCCTCCCGGGAGCAGTACTTC

clone_size: -
j_call: TRBJ2-1
v_call: TRBV4-3
d_call: TRBD2
cdr3_aa: CASSQAGGSPSYNEQFF
cdr3_nt: TGCGCCAGCAGCCAAGCCGGCGGGAGCCCCTCTTACAATGAGCAGTTCTTC

clone_size: -
j_call: TRBJ1-5
v_call: TRBV15
d_call: -
cdr3_aa: CATSRDLGQGRDNQPQHF
cdr3_nt: TGTGCCACCAGCAGAGATTTGGGGCAGGGAAGGGATAATCAGCCCCAGCATTTT

clone_size: -
j_call: TRBJ1-4
v_call: TRBV7-9
d_call: -
cdr3_aa: CASSPRGGADEKLFF
cdr3_nt: TGTGCCAGCAGCCCCCGGGGGGGAGCAGATGAAAAACTGTTTTTT

clone_size: -
j_call: TRBJ1-1
v_call: TRBV30
d_call: TRBD1
cdr3_aa: CAWSPGQGAEAFF
cdr3_nt: TGTGCCTGGAGCCCCGGACAGGGAGCTGAAGCTTTCTTT

clone_size: -
j_call: TRBJ2-7
v_call: TRBV5-1
d_call: TRBD1
cdr3_aa: CASSPRQGAIYEQYF
cdr3_nt: TGCGCCAGCAGCCCACGACAGGGGGCCATCTACGAGCAGTACTTC

clone_size: -
j_call: TRBJ2-7
v_call: TRBV15
d_call: -
cdr3_aa: CATSGSARGDYEQYF
cdr3_nt: TGTGCCACCAGCGGGAGCGCCAGGGGGGACTACGAGCAGTACTTC

clone_size: -
j_call: TRBJ2-7
v_call: TRBV29-1
d_call: -
cdr3_aa: CSVATGYEQYF
cdr3_nt: TGCAGCGTGGCGACGGGCTACGAGCAGTACTTC

clone_size: once
j_call: TRBJ2-3
v_call: TRBV27
d_call: -
cdr3_aa: CASRFRWAITDTQYF
cdr3_nt: TGTGCCAGCAGATTCCGGTGGGCGATCACAGATACGCAGTATTTT

clone_size: -
j_call: TRBJ1-5
v_call: TRBV18
d_call: -
cdr3_aa: CASSATTGGNQPQHF
cdr3_nt: TGTGCCAGCTCAGCCACAACGGGAGGGAATCAGCCCCAGCATTTT

clone_size: -
j_call: TRBJ1-2
v_call: TRBV12-3/TRBV12-4
d_call: -
cdr3_aa: CASTSQGWYGYTF
cdr3_nt: TGTGCCAGCACCTCACAGGGATGGTATGGCTACACCTTC

clone_size: once
j_call: TRBJ2-7
v_call: TRBV5-6
d_call: TRBD2
cdr3_aa: CASSLWTSGPPSYEQYF
cdr3_nt: TGTGCCAGCAGCTTGTGGACTAGCGGGCCCCCCTCCTACGAGCAGTACTTC

clone_size: -
j_call: TRBJ2-7
v_call: TRBV3-1/TRBV3-2
d_call: -
cdr3_aa: CASSQDSGLPLFWEQYF
cdr3_nt: TGTGCCAGCAGCCAAGATTCCGGACTCCCCCTCTTTTGGGAGCAGTACTTC

clone_size: once
j_call: TRBJ2-5
v_call: TRBV5-4
d_call: TRBD1
cdr3_aa: CASSLAGTGGTQYF
cdr3_nt: TGTGCCAGCAGCTTGGCCGGGACAGGGGGGACCCAGTACTTC

clone_size: -
j_call: TRBJ1-2
v_call: TRBV21-1
d_call: -
cdr3_aa: CASSKVRKADLGGYTF
cdr3_nt: TGTGCCAGCAGCAAAGTTAGGAAAGCCGACCTAGGTGGCTACACCTTC

clone_size: -
j_call: TRBJ1-2
v_call: TRBV5-4
d_call: -
cdr3_aa: CASSFAQGRTYGYTF
cdr3_nt: TGTGCCAGCAGCTTTGCTCAGGGGCGCACCTATGGCTACACCTTC

clone_size: -
j_call: TRBJ1-2
v_call: TRBV6-6
d_call: -
cdr3_aa: CASSYSGGGYGYTF
cdr3_nt: TGTGCCAGCAGTTACTCGGGGGGAGGCTATGGCTACACCTTC

clone_size: -
j_call: TRBJ1-1
v_call: TRBV28
d_call: -
cdr3_aa: CASRYRAEAFF
cdr3_nt: TGTGCCAGCAGATACCGGGCTGAAGCTTTCTTT

clone_size: -
j_call: TRBJ2-1
v_call: TRBV6-5
d_call: -
cdr3_aa: CASSYLQGNEQFF
cdr3_nt: TGTGCCAGCAGTTACCTTCAGGGCAATGAGCAGTTCTTC

clone_size: -
j_call: TRBJ1-6
v_call: TRBV7-6
d_call: -
cdr3_aa: CASSLRSQANSPLHF
cdr3_nt: TGTGCCAGCAGCTTACGCTCGCAGGCTAATTCACCCCTCCACTTT

clone_size: once
j_call: TRBJ1-2
v_call: TRBV7-8
d_call: -
cdr3_aa: CASSLTVTGEPPYNYGYTF
cdr3_nt: TGTGCCAGCAGCTTGACCGTAACGGGAGAGCCTCCATATAACTATGGCTACACCTTC

clone_size: -
j_call: TRBJ2-1
v_call: TRBV6-4
d_call: -
cdr3_aa: CARSDPGGARGDEQFF
cdr3_nt: TGCGCCCGCAGTGACCCGGGGGGCGCAAGGGGGGATGAGCAGTTCTTC

clone_size: -
j_call: TRBJ2-1
v_call: TRBV19
d_call: -
cdr3_aa: CASRGPRENEQFF
cdr3_nt: TGTGCCAGTAGGGGCCCCAGGGAAAATGAGCAGTTCTTC

clone_size: -
j_call: TRBJ2-5
v_call: TRBV10-3
d_call: -
cdr3_aa: CAISDQDFQETQYF
cdr3_nt: TGTGCCATCAGTGATCAGGACTTCCAAGAGACCCAGTACTTC

clone_size: -
j_call: TRBJ1-5
v_call: TRBV5-8
d_call: -
cdr3_aa: CASSLGGQLNQPQHF
cdr3_nt: TGTGCCAGCAGCTTGGGTGGACAACTCAATCAGCCCCAGCATTTT

clone_size: -
j_call: TRBJ2-5
v_call: TRBV5-1
d_call: TRBD2
cdr3_aa: CASSLRETSGEQTQYF
cdr3_nt: TGCGCCAGCAGCTTGCGGGAGACTAGCGGGGAGCAGACCCAGTACTTC

clone_size: -
j_call: TRBJ1-2
v_call: TRBV11-2
d_call: TRBD1
cdr3_aa: CASSSPGQGLGYTF
cdr3_nt: TGTGCCAGCAGCTCGCCGGGACAGGGCCTTGGCTACACCTTC

clone_size: -
j_call: TRBJ1-6
v_call: TRBV6-5
d_call: -
cdr3_aa: CASSRGYHSPLHF
cdr3_nt: TGTGCCAGCAGCAGGGGATATCATTCACCCCTCCACTTT

clone_size: -
j_call: TRBJ2-2
v_call: TRBV4-3
d_call: TRBD2
cdr3_aa: CASSHTTRGVGELFF
cdr3_nt: TGCGCCAGCAGCCATACAACTCGGGGGGTCGGGGAGCTGTTTTTT

clone_size: -
j_call: TRBJ1-1
v_call: TRBV14
d_call: TRBD1
cdr3_aa: CASSQDRTGATEAFF
cdr3_nt: TGTGCCAGCAGCCAAGATCGTACAGGGGCCACTGAAGCTTTCTTT

clone_size: -
j_call: TRBJ1-1
v_call: TRBV27
d_call: -
cdr3_aa: CASSVGGLNTEAFF
cdr3_nt: TGTGCCAGCAGTGTAGGAGGGCTGAACACTGAAGCTTTCTTT

clone_size: -
j_call: TRBJ2-3
v_call: TRBV29-1
d_call: -
cdr3_aa: CSVDLGGTDTQYF
cdr3_nt: TGCAGCGTTGATCTGGGCGGCACAGATACGCAGTATTTT

clone_size: -
j_call: TRBJ2-7
v_call: TRBV27
d_call: TRBD2
cdr3_aa: CASSSASGSLLYEQYF
cdr3_nt: TGTGCCAGCAGTTCGGCTAGCGGGAGCCTTCTCTACGAGCAGTACTTC

clone_size: -
j_call: TRBJ1-2
v_call: TRBV25-1
d_call: TRBD1
cdr3_aa: CASSSRTGFGGYTF
cdr3_nt: TGTGCCAGCAGCTCGCGGACAGGGTTCGGAGGCTACACCTTC

clone_size: many
j_call: TRBJ1-6
v_call: TRBV5-1
d_call: -
cdr3_aa: CASSGQGENSPLHF
cdr3_nt: TGCGCCAGCAGCGGGCAGGGTGAAAATTCACCCCTCCACTTT

clone_size: -
j_call: TRBJ2-5
v_call: TRBV11-3
d_call: TRBD1
cdr3_aa: CASSSGTDLRETQYF
cdr3_nt: TGTGCCAGCAGCTCCGGGACAGACCTTCGAGAGACCCAGTACTTC

clone_size: -
j_call: TRBJ2-5
v_call: TRBV10-3
d_call: TRBD1
cdr3_aa: CAISEGGGETQYF
cdr3_nt: TGTGCCATCAGTGAAGGGGGCGGAGAGACCCAGTACTTC

clone_size: -
j_call: TRBJ2-1
v_call: TRBV27
d_call: TRBD2
cdr3_aa: CASSSLAGVPISWYNEQFF
cdr3_nt: TGTGCCAGCAGTTCGCTAGCGGGAGTCCCCATCTCGTGGTACAATGAGCAGTTCTTC

clone_size: -
j_call: TRBJ2-7
v_call: TRBV29-1
d_call: -
cdr3_aa: CSVDLAESYEQYF
cdr3_nt: TGCAGCGTTGACTTAGCGGAGTCCTACGAGCAGTACTTC

clone_size: -
j_call: TRBJ1-1
v_call: TRBV18
d_call: -
cdr3_aa: CASSPQVSGGNTEAFF
cdr3_nt: TGTGCCAGCTCACCACAGGTGTCTGGCGGGAACACTGAAGCTTTCTTT

clone_size: -
j_call: TRBJ2-1
v_call: TRBV7-2
d_call: TRBD2
cdr3_aa: CASSLGGGAYNEQFF
cdr3_nt: TGTGCCAGCAGCTTGGGCGGGGGGGCCTACAATGAGCAGTTCTTC

clone_size: -
j_call: TRBJ2-1
v_call: TRBV15
d_call: TRBD2
cdr3_aa: CATSRDRGRAIPQFF
cdr3_nt: TGTGCCACCAGCAGAGATCGCGGGAGGGCCATCCCGCAGTTCTTC

clone_size: -
j_call: TRBJ1-4
v_call: TRBV27
d_call: -
cdr3_aa: CASSFNGGGNEKLFF
cdr3_nt: TGTGCCAGCAGTTTTAACGGTGGAGGGAATGAAAAACTGTTTTTT

clone_size: -
j_call: TRBJ1-6
v_call: TRBV7-3
d_call: TRBD1
cdr3_aa: CASSSGQGNNSPLHF
cdr3_nt: TGTGCCAGCAGCTCCGGACAGGGCAATAATTCACCCCTCCACTTT

clone_size: -
j_call: TRBJ1-2
v_call: TRBV7-2
d_call: -
cdr3_aa: CASSPGWGGGDGYTF
cdr3_nt: TGTGCCAGCAGCCCAGGTTGGGGGGGAGGTGATGGCTACACCTTC

clone_size: -
j_call: TRBJ1-1
v_call: TRBV9
d_call: -
cdr3_aa: CASRDGGTTFGAFF
cdr3_nt: TGTGCCAGCAGAGACGGGGGGACAACATTTGGAGCTTTCTTT

clone_size: -
j_call: TRBJ1-2
v_call: TRBV5-6
d_call: TRBD1
cdr3_aa: CASSPTGHGYTF
cdr3_nt: TGTGCCAGCAGCCCGACAGGGCATGGCTACACCTTC

clone_size: -
j_call: TRBJ1-5
v_call: TRBV5-8
d_call: -
cdr3_aa: CASSSGLGLYQPQHF
cdr3_nt: TGTGCCAGCAGCTCGGGACTCGGACTCTATCAGCCCCAGCATTTT

clone_size: -
j_call: TRBJ2-2
v_call: TRBV7-2
d_call: -
cdr3_aa: CASSLALLLTGELFF
cdr3_nt: TGTGCCAGCAGCTTAGCCCTCCTCTTGACCGGGGAGCTGTTTTTT

clone_size: -
j_call: TRBJ1-1
v_call: TRBV5-1
d_call: -
cdr3_aa: CASSRDETGNGAFF
cdr3_nt: TGCGCCAGCAGCCGAGACGAAACAGGGAATGGGGCTTTCTTT

clone_size: -
j_call: TRBJ1-2
v_call: TRBV19
d_call: TRBD1
cdr3_aa: CASSIDWGDRGPYYGYTF
cdr3_nt: TGTGCCAGTAGTATAGATTGGGGGGACAGGGGGCCCTACTATGGCTACACCTTC

clone_size: -
j_call: TRBJ1-1
v_call: TRBV19
d_call: TRBD1
cdr3_aa: CASSPGTGGKAFF
cdr3_nt: TGTGCCAGTAGTCCGGGGACAGGTGGAAAAGCTTTCTTT